The 28 T cell receptor beta chains below all came from one sample that was sequenced in a study of T-cell memory formation after mild COVID-19. TCRdb called the 5' RACE reads again in MiXCR, with one record for every CDR3 protein. Among 350,000 to 500,000 distinct CDR3 sequences listed, roughly 18% were seen once. Material for sequencing was PBMCs or a T cell subset sorted from them (not recorded which). These receptors were taken from a man between 18 and 35 years old who had mild COVID-19 (a few samples of this study predate the infection). Cell type and time point are not known.

A few counts support this clonotype. The chain combines TRBV20-1 with TRBJ2-7, with 7 bases that match TRBD1. Germline V lookup: CDR1 DFQATT, CDR2 SNEGSKA (reference sequence). CDR3 size: 15 residues. V shed 0 bases and J 0 bases; nucleotides not matched to a gene: 5. Here the CDR3 reads CSAREYRGTSYEQYF. The CDR3 nucleotides are TGCAGTGCTAGAGAGTACAGGGGAACCTCCTACGAGCAGTACTTC.

J is TRBJ1-2 and V is TRBV20-1; TRBD1 is a possible D gene (6 bases). The CDR3 is made up of 10 amino acids. V was clipped by 6 bases and J by 6 bases, with 8 bases between them. The V gene's germline CDR1 is DFQATT and CDR2 SNEGSKA (reference sequence). Written as DNA, the CDR3 is TGCAGTGCAGGGGACAATGGCTACACCTTC. Amino acids: CSAGDNGYTF.

The V call is TRBV5-4, the J call TRBJ2-3, with TRBD2 as a possible D gene (5 bases). The CDR3 sequence is 13 residues long. The V end lost 7 bases, the J end lost 3 bases, and 12 bases lay between the germline ends. The germline CDR1 and CDR2 sequences are SGHNT and YYREEE (reference sequence). The CDR3 DNA sequence: TGTGCCAGCGCTAGCCATGGAACAGATACGCAGTATTTT. Translated: CASASHGTDTQYF.

The V and J genes are TRBV7-9 and TRBJ2-7; D perhaps matches TRBD1 (6 bases). In germline, CDR1 is SEHNR, CDR2 FQNEAQ (reference sequence). V was pared by 5 bases and J by 2 bases, with 13 bases between. The CDR3 extends over 14 amino acids. The CDR3 loop reads CASSPQGPAYEQYF. DNA for the CDR3: TGTGCCAGCAGCCCACAGGGACCGGCCTACGAGCAGTACTTC. Variable domain in full (rest from reference TRBV7-9 and TRBJ2-7): DTGVSQNPRHKITKRGQNVTFRCDPISEHNRLYWYRQTLGQGPEFLTYFQNEAQLEKSRLLSDRFSAERPKGSFSTLEIQRTEQGDSAMYLCASSPQGPAYEQYFGPGTRLTVT.

This clonotype was detected only a few times. The chain links TRBV7-2 to TRBJ1-1; TRBD1 aligns across 12 bases. V lost 8 bases, J lost 3 bases, and 4 bases stayed unmatched. The germline gives CDR1 SGHTA, CDR2 FQGNSA. CDR3 length: 14 amino acids. The CDR3 protein is CASGTGGGYTEAFF. The CDR3 DNA is TGTGCCAGCGGGACAGGGGGCGGGTACACTGAAGCTTTCTTT.

The chain recombines TRBV4-1 with TRBJ2-7; possible D gene TRBD1, 6 bases. Looked up from germline, CDR1 is MGHRA and CDR2 is YSYEKL. Trimming stripped 5 bases from V and 2 bases from J, with 10 bases between. The CDR3 length is 13 residues. The CDR3 spells CASSWDIAYEQYF. Here the CDR3 DNA reads TGCGCCAGCAGCTGGGACATCGCCTACGAGCAGTACTTC.

This clonotype was seen a handful of times. The chain combines TRBV7-2 with TRBJ2-7; 8 bases fit TRBD1. V shed 5 bases and J 5 bases; nucleotides not matched to a gene: 11. Germline V lookup: CDR1 SGHTA, CDR2 FQGNSA. The CDR3 covers 15 residues. DNA of the CDR3: TGTGCCAGCAGCCCAGGGGGCGCGGGGAGGAACGAGCAGTACTTC. It is translated as CASSPGGAGRNEQYF.

The gene calls are TRBV3-1 and TRBJ2-2, with TRBD1 matching over 8 bases. The trim removed 6 bases at V and 5 bases at J, leaving 5 bases unmatched. This CDR3 region has 14 residues. CDR1 LGHDT and CDR2 YNNKEL come from the germline V gene (reference sequence). CDR3 DNA sequence: TGTGCCAGCAGAGGGACAGGAGAAACCGGGGAGCTGTTTTTT. Translated, it gives CASRGTGETGELFF. The whole variable domain, remainder taken from reference TRBV3-1 and TRBJ2-2, is DTAVSQTPKYLVTQMGNDKSIKCEQNLGHDTMYWYKQDSKKFLKIMFSYNNKELIINETVPNRFSPKSPDKAHLNLHINSLELGDSAVYFCASRGTGETGELFFGEGSRLTVL.

This clonotype came up a few times. V usage is TRBV5-4 and J usage is TRBJ2-7; 9 bases agree with TRBD1. Germline CDR1 is SGHNT and CDR2 is YYREEE (reference sequence). The V gene end was trimmed by 1 base and the J gene end by 4 bases; junction bases not matched to a gene: 6. CDR3 length: 15 residues. CDR3 sequence: CASSLSTTGGYEQYF. In nucleotides, the CDR3 is TGTGCCAGCAGCTTGTCTACGACAGGGGGATACGAGCAGTACTTC.

V is TRBV5-1 and J is TRBJ1-5; the D is unclear. The V end lost 0 bases, the J end lost 3 bases, and 13 bases lay between the germline ends. Germline V gene sequence: CDR1 SGHRS, CDR2 YFSETQ. This CDR3 is built from 16 residues. The DNA of the CDR3 is TGCGCCAGCAGCTTGGCCGTAGGACGGTTCAATCAGCCCCAGCATTTT. Protein: CASSLAVGRFNQPQHF.

This clonotype has just a few counts. The chain carries TRBV19 and TRBJ2-7; tentatively, D is TRBD1 (6 bases). The germline V and J ends were trimmed by 3 bases and 1 base, with 13 bases remaining between them. The V gene's germline CDR1 is LNHDA and CDR2 SQIVND (reference sequence). There are 15 residues in the CDR3. CDR3 in amino acids: CASSIARTVSYEQYF. The CDR3 DNA reads as TGTGCCAGTAGTATCGCCAGGACAGTATCCTACGAGCAGTACTTC.

The chain carries TRBV9 and TRBJ2-2; 9 positions agree with TRBD1. This CDR3 region has 14 residues. After removal of 4 bases from V and 6 bases from J, the junction contained 4 bases not matched to a gene. CDR1 is SGDLS and CDR2 is YYNGEE in the germline V gene. CDR3 loop: CASSPRTGAGELFF. CDR3 bases: TGTGCCAGCAGCCCCAGGACAGGGGCCGGGGAGCTGTTTTTT.

The rearrangement links TRBV5-4 to TRBJ1-1; D is ambiguous. CDR3 length: 14 residues. CDR1 is SGHNT and CDR2 is YYREEE in the germline V gene (reference sequence). V lost 0 bases, J lost 1 base, and 7 bases lay in between. The DNA of the CDR3 is TGTGCCAGCAGCTTGGGGGTGAAGAACACTGAAGCTTTCTTT. Translating it yields CASSLGVKNTEAFF.

The V gene is TRBV9, the J gene TRBJ1-4; 8 nucleotides align to TRBD1. V gave up 3 bases and J gave up 4 bases; unmatched junction bases: 11. The germline CDR1 and CDR2 sequences are SGDLS and YYNGEE. The CDR3 runs 17 residues. CDR3: CASSENTLTGDNEKLFF. The CDR3 region has the DNA TGTGCCAGCAGCGAAAACACGTTGACAGGGGATAATGAAAAACTGTTTTTT. The full variable domain, with the rest looked up from reference TRBV9 and TRBJ1-4, is DSGVTQTPKHLITATGQRVTLRCSPRSGDLSVYWYQQSLDQGLQFLIQYYNGEERAKGNILERFSAQQFPDLHSELNLSSLELGDSALYFCASSENTLTGDNEKLFFGSGTQLSVL.

This clonotype has a handful of counts. This CDR3 reads CASLTGGRGEQFF. CDR3 DNA sequence: TGTGCCAGCCTGACAGGGGGACGGGGTGAGCAGTTCTTC. The V call is TRBV19, the J call TRBJ2-1; TRBD1 aligns across 9 bases. Germline CDR1 reads LNHDA; CDR2 reads SQIVND (reference sequence). The CDR3 extends over 13 amino acids. V was clipped by 9 bases and J by 9 bases; unmatched bases: 9.

There are a few counts of this clonotype. The V gene is TRBV6-2 or TRBV6-3, the J gene TRBJ1-5; no clear D. Germline V CDR1 and CDR2: MNHEY, SVGEGT. The CDR3 contains 14 residues. Between the trimmed V and J ends, which lost 5 bases and 0 bases, there was a span of 8 bases. The CDR3 sequence is CASSRGLSNQPQHF. The DNA for the CDR3 is TGTGCCAGCAGTCGTGGTCTTAGCAATCAGCCCCAGCATTTT.

This clonotype appeared a few times. The chain joins TRBV7-2 to TRBJ2-7, with 7 nucleotides matching TRBD1. Germline V gives CDR1 SGHTA, CDR2 FQGNSA. The V segment lost 2 bases and the J segment 2 bases; nucleotides outside the gene matches: 6. The CDR3 has 15 residues. CDR3 loop: CASSLNRGRTYEQYF. As DNA, the CDR3 is TGTGCCAGCAGCTTAAACAGGGGCAGGACCTACGAGCAGTACTTC.

Remarks on this clonotype: This may come from a read error, since a much larger clone is one base off. The genes are TRBV4-2 and TRBJ2-3, with no clear D. This CDR3 has 12 amino acids. Germline CDR1 reads LGHNA; CDR2 reads YNFKEQ. Trimming removed 0 bases at V and 4 bases at J, with 2 bases between. The CDR3 sequence: CASSQESDTQYF. CDR3 bases: TGTGCCAGCAGCCAAGAGTCAGATACGCAGTATTTT.

The V gene is TRBV4-1, the J gene TRBJ1-1, with TRBD1 identical over 8 bases. V lost 0 bases and J lost 4; bases outside the gene matches: 7. The CDR3 has 16 residues. Germline CDR1 reads MGHRA; CDR2 reads YSYEKL. CDR3 nucleotide sequence: TGCGCCAGCAGCCAAGATGCGTCCAGGGGGCTCACTGAAGCTTTCTTT. It specifies CASSQDASRGLTEAFF.

There are a few counts of this clonotype. This chain uses TRBV3-1 with TRBJ2-3; 9 bases match TRBD2. From germline, CDR1 is LGHDT and CDR2 YNNKEL (reference sequence). The CDR3 covers 17 residues. V was clipped by 2 bases and J by 1 base; unmatched bases: 7. The DNA for the CDR3 is TGTGCCAGCAGCCAAAGCCGGCAGCGGGGGGGCACAGATACGCAGTATTTT. Its protein product is CASSQSRQRGGTDTQYF.

The gene calls are TRBV12-3 or TRBV12-4 and TRBJ1-1; TRBD1 might be the D (5 bases). The CDR3 has 14 amino acids. Trimming left V 3 bases short and J 2 bases short, with 10 bases between. CDR3 sequence reads: CASSLADSNTEAFF. In nucleotides, the CDR3 is TGTGCCAGCAGTTTGGCAGACAGTAACACTGAAGCTTTCTTT.

This clonotype was observed many times. The V and J genes are TRBV7-2 and TRBJ2-7; either TRBD1 or TRBD2 may supply D (5 bases each). The V and J ends lost 1 base and 8 bases respectively, with 12 bases between them. Germline V gene data show CDR1 as SGHTA and CDR2 as FQGNSA. This CDR3 comprises 13 residues. CDR3 nucleotides: TGTGCCAGCAGCTTAGAGAGGGGAAGCAAGCAGTACGTC. Protein sequence: CASSLERGSKQYV.

This clonotype was found a few times. The V gene is TRBV5-1, the J gene TRBJ2-1; perhaps TRBD1 as D (5 bases). The germline V and J ends were trimmed by 0 bases and 9 bases, with 13 bases remaining between them. CDR1 and CDR2 (germline): SGHRS, YFSETQ. This CDR3 is 14 amino acids long. In nucleotides, the CDR3 is TGCGCCAGCAGCTTGGCCGAAGGGGTTGGTGAGCAGTTCTTC. Translation: CASSLAEGVGEQFF.

This clonotype was observed a few times. The CDR3 region is CASSRDRVTGTQYF. As DNA, the CDR3 is TGTGCCAGCAGCCGGGACCGAGTTACGGGTACGCAGTATTTT. The V and J genes are TRBV3-1 and TRBJ2-3; tentatively, D is TRBD1 or TRBD2 (5 bases each). Germline CDR1 reads LGHDT; CDR2 reads YNNKEL (reference sequence). The CDR3 covers 14 residues. Trimming stripped 4 bases from V and 8 bases from J, with 16 bases between.

This clonotype was picked up a small number of times. The chain is built from TRBV20-1 and TRBJ1-1; possibly TRBD1 for D (6 bases). V was trimmed by 7 bases and J by 5 bases, leaving 14 bases between them. The CDR3 is 12 residues long. Germline CDR1 reads DFQATT; CDR2 reads SNEGSKA (reference sequence). The CDR3 DNA sequence: TGCAGTGGCAGGCAGGGGATGACTGAAGCTTTCTTT. This sequence encodes CSGRQGMTEAFF.

This chain joins TRBV28 and TRBJ2-7; 7 nucleotides agree with TRBD2. The CDR3 runs 15 residues. Trimming took 5 bases from V and 4 from J; bases not matched to a gene: 11. Germline V gene sequence: CDR1 MDHEN, CDR2 SYDVKM. CDR3 sequence reads: CASSASGLVNYEQYV. In DNA, the CDR3 is TGTGCCAGCAGTGCGTCCGGACTAGTCAATTACGAGCAGTACGTC.

This clonotype turned up a few times. The gene calls are TRBV20-1 and TRBJ2-2; TRBD2 matches at 8 bases. V lost 7 bases to trimming and J lost 2 bases; unmatched junction nucleotides: 3. CDR3 length: 13 amino acids. The germline gives CDR1 DFQATT, CDR2 SNEGSKA (reference sequence). The CDR3 bases are TGCAGTGTAGCGGGGTTAAACACCGGGGAGCTGTTTTTT. Its translation is CSVAGLNTGELFF.

There are a few counts of this clonotype. This chain joins TRBV20-1 and TRBJ1-6, with D unresolved. CDR3 size: 14 residues. Germline V lookup: CDR1 DFQATT, CDR2 SNEGSKA (reference sequence). V lost 4 bases and J 10 bases, leaving 17 bases between the germline ends. CDR3 region: CSATLAARSSPLHF. Here the CDR3 DNA reads TGCAGTGCTACCTTAGCAGCCCGGTCATCACCCCTCCACTTT.